The clone carrying this T cell receptor beta chain was seen a handful of times. Antigen: not known. This sample is drawn from a study of beta chain features in type 1 diabetes. General study points: The study found moderately but significantly shorter TCRB CDR3s in all four CD4+ subsets of Type 1 diabetes patients. The naive, central memory and Treg TCRB repertoires of patients appeared to be more similar to one another than those of healthy donors. Lower insertion and higher deletion counts appeared at VDJ junctions in type 1 diabetes patients.

cDNA synthesis used the whole RNA isolate, giving expressed TCRB sequences. Sequencing used immunoSEQ multiplex PCR; TCRdb keeps in-frame clones, though not all of them. The sample contains roughly 280,000 clones, roughly 25% of which appear only once. Sorting that relied on CD45RO/CCR7/CD25/CD127/CD95/CD27 yielded CD4+ naive, central memory, regulatory and stem cell-like memory cells. V was clipped by 0 bases and J by 2 bases, with 11 bases between them. The CDR3 extends over 15 amino acids. CDR1 is MDHEN and CDR2 is SYDVKM in the germline V gene. Sequenced input: naive CD4+ T cells from blood. The V call is TRBV28, the J call TRBJ2-7; TRBD1 is a possible D gene (6 bases). The clonotype comes from a woman aged 25 to 45 with type 1 diabetes. CDR3 bases: TGTGCCAGCAGTTTATGGGGGACAAGCGCCTACGAGCAGTACTTC. Amino acid sequence: CASSLWGTSAYEQYF.